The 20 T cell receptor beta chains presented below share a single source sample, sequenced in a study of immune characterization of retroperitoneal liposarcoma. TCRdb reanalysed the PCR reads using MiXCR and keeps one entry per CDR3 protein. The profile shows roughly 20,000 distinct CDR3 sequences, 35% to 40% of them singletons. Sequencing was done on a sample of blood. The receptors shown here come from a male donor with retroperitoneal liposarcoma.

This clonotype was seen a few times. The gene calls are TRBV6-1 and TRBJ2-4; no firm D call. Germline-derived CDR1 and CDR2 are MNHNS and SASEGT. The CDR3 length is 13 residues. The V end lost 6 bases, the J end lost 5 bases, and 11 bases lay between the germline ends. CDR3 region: CASRNLGENIQYF. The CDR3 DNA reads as TGTGCCAGCAGAAACCTTGGGGAAAACATTCAGTACTTC.

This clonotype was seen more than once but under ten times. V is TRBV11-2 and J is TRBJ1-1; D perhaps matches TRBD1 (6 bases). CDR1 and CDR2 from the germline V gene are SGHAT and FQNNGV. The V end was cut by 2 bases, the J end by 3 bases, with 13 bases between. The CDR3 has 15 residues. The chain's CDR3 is CASSLRPDSYTEAFF. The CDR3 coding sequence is TGTGCCAGCAGCTTACGGCCGGACAGTTACACTGAAGCTTTCTTT.

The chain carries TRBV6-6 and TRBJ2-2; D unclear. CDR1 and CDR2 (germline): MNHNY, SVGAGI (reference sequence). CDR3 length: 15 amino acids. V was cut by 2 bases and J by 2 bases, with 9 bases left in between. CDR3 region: CASSYKATNTGELFF. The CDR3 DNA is TGTGCCAGCAGTTACAAGGCAACTAACACCGGGGAGCTGTTTTTT.

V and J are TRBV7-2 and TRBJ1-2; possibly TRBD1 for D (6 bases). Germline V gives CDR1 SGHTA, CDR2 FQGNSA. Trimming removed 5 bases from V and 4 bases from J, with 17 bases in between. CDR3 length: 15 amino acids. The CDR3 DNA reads TGTGCCAGCAGCCCCCATGGACAGAGACCCTATGGCTACACCTTC. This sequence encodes CASSPHGQRPYGYTF.

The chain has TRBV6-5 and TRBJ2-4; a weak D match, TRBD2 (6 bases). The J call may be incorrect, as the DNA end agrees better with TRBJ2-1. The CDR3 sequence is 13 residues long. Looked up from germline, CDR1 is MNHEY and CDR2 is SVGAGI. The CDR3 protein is CASSWDFLFGQFF. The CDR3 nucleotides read TGTGCCAGCAGTTGGGACTTTCTCTTCGGGCAGTTCTTC.

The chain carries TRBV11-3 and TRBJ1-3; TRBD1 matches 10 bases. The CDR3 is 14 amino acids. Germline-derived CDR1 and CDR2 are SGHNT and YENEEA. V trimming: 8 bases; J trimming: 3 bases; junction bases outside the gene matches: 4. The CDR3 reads CASGRTGGGNTIYF. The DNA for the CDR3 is TGTGCCAGCGGGCGGACAGGGGGTGGAAACACCATATATTTT.

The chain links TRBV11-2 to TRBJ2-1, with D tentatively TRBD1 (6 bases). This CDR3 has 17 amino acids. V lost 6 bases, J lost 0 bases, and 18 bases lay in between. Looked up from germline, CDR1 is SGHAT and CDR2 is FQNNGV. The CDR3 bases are TGTGCCAGCAGATTTACCGGGACACCGAGCTCCTACAATGAGCAGTTCTTC. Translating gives CASRFTGTPSSYNEQFF.

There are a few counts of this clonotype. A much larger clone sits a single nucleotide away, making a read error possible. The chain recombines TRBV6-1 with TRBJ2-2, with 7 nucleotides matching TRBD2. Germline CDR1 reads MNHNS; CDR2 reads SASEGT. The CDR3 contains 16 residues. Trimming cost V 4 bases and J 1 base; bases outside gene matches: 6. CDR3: CASSVGGGGNTGELFF. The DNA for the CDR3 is TGTGCCAGCAGTGTGGGGGGGGGGGGGAACACCGGGGAGCTGTTTTTT.

The CDR3 loop is CASSLNTGNSPLHF. The CDR3 DNA is TGTGCCAGCAGTTTAAACACAGGGAATTCACCCCTCCACTTT. V gene TRBV12-3 or TRBV12-4 combines with J gene TRBJ1-6; a weak D match, TRBD1 (6 bases). The CDR3 runs to 14 residues. Trimming took 2 bases from V and 7 from J, leaving 9 bases between them.

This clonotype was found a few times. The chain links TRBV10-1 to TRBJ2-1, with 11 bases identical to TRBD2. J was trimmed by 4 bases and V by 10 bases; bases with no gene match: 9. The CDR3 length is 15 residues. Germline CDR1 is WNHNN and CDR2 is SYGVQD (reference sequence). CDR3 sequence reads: CATKLAGAPYNEQFF. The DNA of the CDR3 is TGCGCCACCAAACTAGCGGGGGCCCCTTACAATGAGCAGTTCTTC.

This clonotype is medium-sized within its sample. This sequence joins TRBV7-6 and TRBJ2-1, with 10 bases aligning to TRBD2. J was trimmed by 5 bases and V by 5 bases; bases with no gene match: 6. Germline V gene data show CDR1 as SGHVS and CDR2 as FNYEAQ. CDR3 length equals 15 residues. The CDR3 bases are TGTGCCAGCAGCCCTCGGACTAGCGGCAACAATGAGCAGTTCTTC. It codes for CASSPRTSGNNEQFF.

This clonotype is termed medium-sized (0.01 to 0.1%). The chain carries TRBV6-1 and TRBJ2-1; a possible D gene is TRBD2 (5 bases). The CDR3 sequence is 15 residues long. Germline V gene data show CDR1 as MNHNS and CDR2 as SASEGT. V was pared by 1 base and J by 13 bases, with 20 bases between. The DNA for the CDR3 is TGTGCCAGCAGTGAAGAGGGAGTGCTGCAAGAGACCCAGTTCTTC. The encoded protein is CASSEEGVLQETQFF.

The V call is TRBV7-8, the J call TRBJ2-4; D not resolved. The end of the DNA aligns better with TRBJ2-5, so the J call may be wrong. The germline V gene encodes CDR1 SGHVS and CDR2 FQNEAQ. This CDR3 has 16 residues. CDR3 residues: CASSLEGRSRLETQYF. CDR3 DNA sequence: TGTGCCAGCAGCTTAGAGGGCCGGAGCAGGTTGGAGACCCAGTACTTC.

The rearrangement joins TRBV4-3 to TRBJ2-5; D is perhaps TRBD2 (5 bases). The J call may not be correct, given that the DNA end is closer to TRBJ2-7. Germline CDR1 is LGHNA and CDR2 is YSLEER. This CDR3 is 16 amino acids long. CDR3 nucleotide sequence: TGCGCCAGCAGCCAGAGCCGGACTTTTAGCTCCTACGAGCAGTACTTC. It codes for CASSQSRTFSSYEQYF.

The CDR3 is CASSLAAGTYYEQFF. As DNA, the CDR3 is TGCGCCAGCAGCTTGGCCGCCGGGACTTACTACGAGCAGTTCTTC. The chain recombines TRBV5-1 with TRBJ2-3; the D gene is possibly TRBD2 (6 bases). The J call may be faulty, since TRBJ2-1 better matches the DNA end. The CDR3 covers 15 residues. Germline V lookup: CDR1 SGHRS, CDR2 YFSETQ.

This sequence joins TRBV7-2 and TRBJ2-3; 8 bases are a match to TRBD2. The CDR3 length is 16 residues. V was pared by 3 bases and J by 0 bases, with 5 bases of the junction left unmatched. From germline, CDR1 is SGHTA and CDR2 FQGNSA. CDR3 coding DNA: TGTGCCAGCAGCTTGGGGGCTAGCGGGAGCACAGATACGCAGTATTTT. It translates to CASSLGASGSTDTQYF.

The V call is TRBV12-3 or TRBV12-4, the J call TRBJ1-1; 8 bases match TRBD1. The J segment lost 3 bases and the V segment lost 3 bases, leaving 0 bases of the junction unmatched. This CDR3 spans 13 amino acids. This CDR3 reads CASSLTGDTEAFF. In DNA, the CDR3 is TGTGCCAGCAGTTTGACAGGGGACACTGAAGCTTTCTTT.

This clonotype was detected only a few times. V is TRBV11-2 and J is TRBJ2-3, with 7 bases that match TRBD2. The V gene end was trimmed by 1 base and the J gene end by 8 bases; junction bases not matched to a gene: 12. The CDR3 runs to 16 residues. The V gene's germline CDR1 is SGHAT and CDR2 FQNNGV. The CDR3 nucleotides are TGTGCCAGCAGCTTAGCTTATGGGACTACTCCGGGTACGCAGTATTTT. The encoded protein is CASSLAYGTTPGTQYF. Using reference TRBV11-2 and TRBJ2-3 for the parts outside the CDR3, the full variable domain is EAGVAQSPRYKIIEKRQSVAFWCNPISGHATLYWYQQILGQGPKLLIQFQNNGVVDDSQLPKDRFSAERLKGVDSTLKIQPAKLEDSAVYLCASSLAYGTTPGTQYFGPGTRLTVL.

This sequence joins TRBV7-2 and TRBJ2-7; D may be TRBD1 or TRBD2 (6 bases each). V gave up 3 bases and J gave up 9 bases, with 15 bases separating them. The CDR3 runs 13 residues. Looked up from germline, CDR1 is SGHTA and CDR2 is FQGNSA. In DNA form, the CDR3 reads TGTGCCAGCAGCTTTAACGGGGGCTTGGCGCAGTACTTC. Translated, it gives CASSFNGGLAQYF.

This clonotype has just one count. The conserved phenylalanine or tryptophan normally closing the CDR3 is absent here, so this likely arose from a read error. Here the CDR3 DNA reads TGTGCCAGCACCCCGCGCCGGACAGGCCTCAAAAACATTCAGTTCTGC. Residues: CASTPRRTGLKNIQFC. This rearrangement joins TRBV12-3 or TRBV12-4 to TRBJ2-5; 7 bases are a match to TRBD1. The DNA end favors TRBJ2-1, so the J call may be wrong. The CDR3 is made up of 16 amino acids.